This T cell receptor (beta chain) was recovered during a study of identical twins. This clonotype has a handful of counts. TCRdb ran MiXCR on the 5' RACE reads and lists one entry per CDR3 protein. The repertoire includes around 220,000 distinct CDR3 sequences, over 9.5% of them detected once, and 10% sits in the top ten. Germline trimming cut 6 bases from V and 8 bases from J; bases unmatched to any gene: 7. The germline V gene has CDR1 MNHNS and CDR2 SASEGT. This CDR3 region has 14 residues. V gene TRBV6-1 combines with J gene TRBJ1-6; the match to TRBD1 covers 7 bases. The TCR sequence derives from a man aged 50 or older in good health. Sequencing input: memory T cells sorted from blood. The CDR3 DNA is TGTGCCAGCAGATCCGGGACAGCCGATTCACCCCTCCACTTT. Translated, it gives CASRSGTADSPLHF.